This T cell receptor (beta chain) was identified during a study of CD4 T cells in relation to SARS-CoV-2 and coronaviruses. Germline V lookup: CDR1 SGHRS, CDR2 YFSETQ. The CDR3 sequence is 17 residues long. The ends lost 4 bases at V and 2 bases at J; junction bases unmatched: 7. Uncultured naive and memory CD4+ T cells supplied DNA for deep TCR-beta sequencing. TCRdb's table, derived via immunoSEQ multiplex PCR, lists solely in-frame clones and lacks some. The sample consists of tens of thousands of clones, less than 95% of them appearing once. CD4+ T cells from unexposed donors were obtained before the COVID-19 pandemic (2011-2018). Of note for this clone: As yet, its antigen is unknown.

Study-level results: Each donor contributed either pre-pandemic or post-infection samples, not both. Crossreactivity was assessed only for spike protein, not other viral proteins.

This sequence originates from a human donor in good health. Sequencing was carried out using naive CD4+ T cells from PBMCs. The subset: naive CD4+ T cells isolated by negative enrichment. The chain is built from TRBV5-1 and TRBJ2-1, with 12 bases fitting TRBD2. The CDR3 DNA reads TGCGCCAGCAGCCCGCAACCTAGCGGGAGGGCCTACAATGAGCAGTTCTTC. Its protein is CASSPQPSGRAYNEQFF.